The 2 T cell receptor beta chains presented below share a single source sample, sequenced in a study of spatial heterogeneity in lung cancer. As to time point: sample taken at primary tumor resection. TCRdb used MiXCR to reprocess the 5' RACE reads, holding one entry per CDR3 protein. The sample shows several thousand distinct CDR3 sequences, under 15% of them seen only once. Notes on the study in general: Tumors with more nonsynonymous mutations had more expanded intratumoral alpha and beta TCRs.

Their recognized antigens are unknown. Source: lung tumor tissue, taken at surgery. Receptor source: a male donor with early-stage non-small cell lung cancer.

This clonotype was recorded many times. With the library built for alpha chains, this beta chain is off target and its frequency is not meaningful. The chain employs TRBV2 and TRBJ1-2; TRBD1 is a possible D gene (5 bases). This CDR3 is built from 13 residues. Germline-derived CDR1 and CDR2 are SNHLY and FYNNEI. V lost 3 bases to trimming and J lost 5 bases, with 10 bases between them. Here the CDR3 DNA reads TGTGCCAGCAGTGACCTGACAGAATATGGCTACACCTTC. Its protein product is CASSDLTEYGYTF.

This clonotype has at least ten counts. A library prepared for alpha chains yielded this beta chain as an off-target read; its size is of little meaning. CDR3 in DNA: TGTGCCAGCTCATCCGGGGACCTTTTTCGCACCTTC. The encoded protein is CASSSGDLFRTF. The chain combines TRBV6-5 with TRBJ1-2; D might be TRBD1 (5 bases). CDR1 and CDR2 (germline): MNHEY, SVGAGI. Trimming took off 8 bases at V and 13 bases at J, with 20 bases between the two ends. The CDR3 length is 12 residues.